Sequencing of this TCR beta chain was carried out in a study of cytomegalovirus exposure and HLA in healthy donors. General study points: About 87% or about 30% of the time was how often most TCR beta V segments were productive, according to an earlier analysis.

Comment on this clone: The antigen is unknown.

V lost 9 bases, J lost 2 bases, and 11 bases lay in between. Germline V gene lookup returns CDR1 SEHNR and CDR2 FQNEAQ (reference sequence). The CDR3 is made up of 12 amino acids. The PCR employed 60 Vbeta primers together with 13 Jbeta primers. Method: immunoSEQ multiplex PCR; TCRdb's copy keeps in-frame clones and lacks some. The sample has 140,000 or so clones; roughly three quarters are singletons. Sequenced: PBMCs. The V and J genes are TRBV7-9 and TRBJ2-7, with D maybe TRBD1 (6 bases). This clonotype originated in a woman aged 25 to 39 in good health and CMV-seronegative. The CDR3 sequence is CARGAVAYEQYV. The CDR3, as DNA: TGTGCCAGGGGGGCAGTTGCCTACGAGCAGTACGTC.